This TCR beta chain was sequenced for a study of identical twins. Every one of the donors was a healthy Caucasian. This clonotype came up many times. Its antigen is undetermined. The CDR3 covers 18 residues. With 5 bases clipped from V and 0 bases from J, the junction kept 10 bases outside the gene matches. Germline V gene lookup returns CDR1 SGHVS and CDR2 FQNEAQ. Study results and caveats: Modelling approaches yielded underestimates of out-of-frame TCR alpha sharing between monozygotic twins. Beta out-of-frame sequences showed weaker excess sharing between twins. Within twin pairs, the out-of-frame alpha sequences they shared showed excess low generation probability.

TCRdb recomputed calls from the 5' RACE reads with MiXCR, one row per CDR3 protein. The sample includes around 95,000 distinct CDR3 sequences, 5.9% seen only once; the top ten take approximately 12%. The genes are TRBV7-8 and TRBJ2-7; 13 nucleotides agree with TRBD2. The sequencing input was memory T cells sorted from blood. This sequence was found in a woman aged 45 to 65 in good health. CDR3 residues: CASSQEGLAGVGSYEQYF. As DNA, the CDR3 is TGTGCCAGCAGCCAAGAAGGACTAGCGGGAGTTGGCTCCTACGAGCAGTACTTC.